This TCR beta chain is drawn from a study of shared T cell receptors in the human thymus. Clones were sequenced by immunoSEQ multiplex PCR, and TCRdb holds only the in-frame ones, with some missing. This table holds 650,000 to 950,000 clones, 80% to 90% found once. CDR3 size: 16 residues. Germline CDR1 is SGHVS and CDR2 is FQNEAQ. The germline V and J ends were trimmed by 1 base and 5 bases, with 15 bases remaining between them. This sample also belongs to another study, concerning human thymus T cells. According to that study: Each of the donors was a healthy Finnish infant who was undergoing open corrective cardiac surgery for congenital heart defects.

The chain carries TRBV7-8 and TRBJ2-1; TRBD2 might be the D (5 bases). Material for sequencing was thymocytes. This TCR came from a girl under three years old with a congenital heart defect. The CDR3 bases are TGTGCCAGCAGCTTAGAGGAACAGCGGACGAACAATGAGCAGTTCTTC. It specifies CASSLEEQRTNNEQFF.